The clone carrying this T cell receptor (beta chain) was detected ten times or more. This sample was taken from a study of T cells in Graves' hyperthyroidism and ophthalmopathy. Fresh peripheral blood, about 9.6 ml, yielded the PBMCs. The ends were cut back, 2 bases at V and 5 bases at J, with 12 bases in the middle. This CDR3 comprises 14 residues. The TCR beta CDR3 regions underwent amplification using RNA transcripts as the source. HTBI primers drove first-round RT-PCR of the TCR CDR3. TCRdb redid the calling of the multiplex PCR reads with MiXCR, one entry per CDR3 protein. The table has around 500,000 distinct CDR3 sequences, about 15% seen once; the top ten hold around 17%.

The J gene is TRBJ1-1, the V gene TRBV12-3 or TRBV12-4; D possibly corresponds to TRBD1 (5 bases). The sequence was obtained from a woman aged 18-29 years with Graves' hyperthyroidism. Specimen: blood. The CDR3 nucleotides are TGTGCCAGCAGTTTATTACAGGCGGGGACTGAAGCTTTCTTT. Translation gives CASSLLQAGTEAFF.